The clone carrying this TCR beta chain has a count of ten or more. Its antigen is unidentified. PBMCs came from 9 to 10 ml fresh peripheral blood. The data belong to a study of T cells in Graves' hyperthyroidism and ophthalmopathy. Study-level points and caveats: The model anticipated ophthalmopathy a median around six months pre-onset.

TCR beta CDR3 region amplification was performed from RNA transcripts. First-round RT-PCR with HTBI primers amplified the TCR CDR3 region. TCRdb reprocessed the multiplex PCR reads with MiXCR, giving one entry per CDR3 protein. The data show approximately 530,000 distinct CDR3 sequences, 15% to 20% seen once. There are 15 residues in the CDR3. Trimming shortened V by 1 base and J by 6 bases, and 12 bases separated the two germline ends. From germline, CDR1 is SGHTA and CDR2 FQGNSA. Input material: blood. This TCR was recovered from a woman under 30 with Graves' hyperthyroidism. The chain uses TRBV7-2 and TRBJ1-4; D perhaps matches TRBD1 (6 bases). CDR3: CASSLEGTTDEKLFF. The CDR3 DNA sequence: TGTGCCAGCAGCTTAGAAGGGACAACGGATGAAAAACTGTTTTTT. Supplemented by reference TRBV7-2 and TRBJ1-4, the full variable domain reads GAGVSQSPSNKVTEKGKDVELRCDPISGHTALYWYRQSLGQGLEFLIYFQGNSAPDKSGLPSDRFSAERTGGSVSTLTIQRTQQEDSAVYLCASSLEGTTDEKLFFGSGTQLSVL.